This entry features one T cell receptor (beta chain) sequence. Its specificity is not known. These data come from a study of T cells in narcolepsy. Overall study findings and caveats: Autoreactive clonotypes reportedly recurred in blood of same and different patients, not controls.

Clones were read by immunoSEQ multiplex PCR, and TCRdb kept only the in-frame ones, dropping some. Of about 34,000 clones detected, roughly 80% appear once; the ten largest clones hold about 2.7%. Germline V gene sequence: CDR1 SGDLS, CDR2 YYNGEE. The length of the CDR3 is 15 residues. Trimming took off 0 bases at V and 2 bases at J, with 9 bases between the two ends. Source material: CD45RA- memory CD4+ T cells from PBMCs. The V call is TRBV9, the J call TRBJ1-3; no reliable D call. This clonotype was obtained from a human donor with narcolepsy. This CDR3 is CASSVGSLAGNTIYF. CDR3 sequence (DNA): TGTGCCAGCAGCGTAGGTTCTCTAGCTGGAAACACCATATATTTT.